The present TCR beta chain was sequenced within a study of T-cell memory formation after mild COVID-19. Findings of the study overall: The second-wave clones peaking on day 37 were not confirmed as SARS-CoV-2-specific. For contracting clones, CD4+ ones sat mainly in CM and EM, CD8+ in EMRA. Day 15 to 85 contracting clones showed balanced CD4/CD8; later expanders leaned CD4+.

For this clonotype: Its target is not known.

The CDR3 runs 15 residues. Between the trimmed V and J ends, which lost 6 bases and 2 bases, there was a span of 16 bases. Via MiXCR, TCRdb re-called the 5' RACE reads, giving one row per CDR3 protein. The sample lists hundreds of thousands of distinct CDR3 sequences, roughly 18% occurring once. The chain couples TRBV12-3 or TRBV12-4 to TRBJ2-5, with D possibly TRBD2 on 5 matching bases. Sample: PBMCs or a T cell subset sorted from them (not recorded which). The receptor was isolated from an adult woman who had mild COVID-19 (a few samples of this study predate the infection). Cell type and time point are not known. CDR3 sequence: CASSSHGGGQETQYF. The CDR3 nucleotides read TGTGCCAGCAGCTCCCACGGCGGAGGTCAAGAGACCCAGTACTTC.